Each of the 19 T cell receptor beta chains below was sequenced from the same sample in a study of control samples from healthy donors and cancer patients. Repertoires were generated with immunoSEQ multiplex PCR, while TCRdb's copy carries only in-frame clones and drops some. The table includes roughly 86,000 clones, just over 90% detected once. The sequenced sample was blood. The receptors stem from a woman in her 30s in good health.

The rearrangement joins TRBV27 to TRBJ1-6; 8 bases line up with TRBD1. V lost 3 bases to trimming and J lost 10 bases; unmatched junction nucleotides: 2. The CDR3 runs 13 residues. CDR1 and CDR2 (germline): MNHEY, SMNVEV (reference sequence). The chain's CDR3 is CASSLDRVSPLHF. In nucleotides, the CDR3 is TGTGCCAGCAGTTTGGACAGGGTCTCACCCCTCCACTTT.

The chain uses TRBV5-4 and TRBJ1-1; TRBD1 is a possible D gene (5 bases). The CDR3 is 18 amino acids. The V and J ends lost 0 bases and 4 bases respectively, with 22 bases between them. The germline gives CDR1 SGHNT, CDR2 YYREEE (reference sequence). The chain's CDR3 is CASSLGVPQGLVGTEAFF. Written as DNA, the CDR3 is TGTGCCAGCAGCTTGGGAGTTCCTCAGGGACTAGTAGGCACTGAAGCTTTCTTT. Full variable domain (missing parts from reference TRBV5-4 and TRBJ1-1): ETGVTQSPTHLIKTRGQQVTLRCSSQSGHNTVSWYQQALGQGPQFIFQYYREEENGRGNFPPRFSGLQFPNYSSELNVNALELDDSALYLCASSLGVPQGLVGTEAFFGQGTRLTVV.

The gene calls are TRBV4-1 and TRBJ2-5, with 7 nucleotides matching TRBD2. The V segment lost 0 bases and the J segment 4 bases; nucleotides outside the gene matches: 8. CDR3 length: 16 amino acids. Germline V gives CDR1 MGHRA, CDR2 YSYEKL. The CDR3 DNA reads as TGCGCCAGCAGCCAAGAATCACGACTAGCTCGAGAGACCCAGTACTTC. Protein product: CASSQESRLARETQYF.

The chain recombines TRBV10-3 with TRBJ1-2; D not certain. With 4 bases removed from V and 1 base from J, the gap between germline ends came to 7 bases. Germline V lookup: CDR1 ENHRY, CDR2 SYGVKD. This CDR3 spans 13 amino acids. The CDR3 here is CAISGNSNYGYTF. The CDR3 DNA reads as TGTGCCATCAGTGGGAACAGTAACTATGGCTACACCTTC.

The chain links TRBV7-9 to TRBJ2-1; D is ambiguous. This CDR3 is 11 amino acids long. Germline values: CDR1 SEHNR, CDR2 FQNEAQ (reference sequence). V was trimmed by 5 bases and J by 9 bases, leaving 8 bases between them. CDR3 nucleotides: TGTGCCAGCAGCCTCAGCGCTGAGCAGTTCTTC. Translating gives CASSLSAEQFF.

The rearrangement links TRBV2 to TRBJ2-1, with TRBD2 matching 8 bases. Germline CDR1 and CDR2: SNHLY and FYNNEI. The V and J ends lost 8 bases and 3 bases, in that order; junction bases with no gene match: 3. The CDR3 spans 13 residues. CDR3 residues: CASGTSGYNEQFF. CDR3 nucleotide sequence: TGTGCCAGCGGAACTAGCGGCTACAATGAGCAGTTCTTC.

The V gene is TRBV5-5, the J gene TRBJ2-3, with TRBD2 identical over 7 bases. The CDR3 has 16 residues. From germline, CDR1 is SGHKS and CDR2 YYEKEE (reference sequence). With 4 bases clipped from V and 2 bases from J, the junction kept 10 bases outside the gene matches. The CDR3 nucleotides read TGTGCCAGCAGCCTCGGGCGGGGGACTTACACAGATACGCAGTATTTT. It encodes CASSLGRGTYTDTQYF.

V is TRBV2 and J is TRBJ1-2, with D hard to call. Germline loops: CDR1 SNHLY, CDR2 FYNNEI. This CDR3 has 19 residues. Trimming cost V 4 bases and J 3 bases, with 27 bases left between them. DNA for the CDR3: TGTGCCAGCAGTGTATCGGGAGGGATTGTAAAGTCGTCCTACTATGGCTACACCTTC. It yields the protein CASSVSGGIVKSSYYGYTF.

V is TRBV5-1 and J is TRBJ2-5; D gene unclear. Germline lookup yields CDR1 SGHRS and CDR2 YFSETQ. V was clipped by 0 bases and J by 5 bases, with 20 bases between them. The CDR3 is 17 amino acids. CDR3 sequence (DNA): TGCGCCAGCAGCTTGGGCACGACCTTCCCCCCGGAGGAGACCCAGTACTTC. The encoded protein is CASSLGTTFPPEETQYF.

A single count supports this clone. The chain carries TRBV27 and TRBJ2-7, with a weak D call TRBD2 (5 bases). The length of the CDR3 is 13 residues. Germline V CDR1 and CDR2: MNHEY, SMNVEV (reference sequence). Trimming left V 3 bases short and J 3 bases short, with 9 bases between. In nucleotides, the CDR3 is TGTGCCAGCAGTTTTGGGAGTTACTACGAGCAGTACTTC. It translates to CASSFGSYYEQYF.

The gene calls are TRBV6-1 and TRBJ1-1; D is uncertain. Looked up from germline, CDR1 is MNHNS and CDR2 is SASEGT. CDR3 length: 14 residues. V lost 1 base and J lost 5, with 11 bases in between. This chain's CDR3 is CASSEDGVGTEAFF. The CDR3 region has the DNA TGTGCCAGCAGTGAAGATGGGGTGGGAACTGAAGCTTTCTTT.

Of note for this clone: Other nucleotide sequences from this sample produce the same CDR3. The rearrangement uses TRBV24-1 and TRBJ2-3; D is unresolved. The length of the CDR3 is 15 residues. V was shortened by 3 bases and J by 0 bases, with 9 bases between the two germline ends. The germline gives CDR1 KGHDR, CDR2 SFDVKD. CDR3 DNA sequence: TGTGCCACCAGTGATCTAGGCGGAAGCACAGATACGCAGTATTTT. The encoded protein is CATSDLGGSTDTQYF.

The chain has TRBV6-5 and TRBJ1-4; no firm D call. Germline CDR1 MNHEY, CDR2 SVGAGI. There are 13 residues in the CDR3. With 6 bases removed from V and 6 bases from J, the gap between germline ends came to 11 bases. DNA of the CDR3: TGTGCCAGCAGAACACGGAGGGATGAAAAACTGTTTTTT. Encoded protein: CASRTRRDEKLFF.

This chain joins TRBV5-4 and TRBJ1-6; no firm D call. Germline CDR1 is SGHNT and CDR2 is YYREEE (reference sequence). V gave up 3 bases and J gave up 7 bases, with 8 bases separating them. The CDR3 runs to 13 residues. The DNA of the CDR3 is TGTGCCAGCAGCTCACACACAAATTCACCCCTCCACTTT. This gives the protein CASSSHTNSPLHF.

The rearrangement joins TRBV9 to TRBJ2-3; D is perhaps TRBD2 (5 bases). The V gene's germline CDR1 is SGDLS and CDR2 YYNGEE. Between the trimmed V and J ends, which lost 0 bases and 2 bases, there was a span of 13 bases. CDR3 length equals 16 residues. The CDR3 reads CASSVGKAEATDTQYF. The CDR3 nucleotides are TGTGCCAGCAGCGTAGGTAAGGCGGAGGCCACAGATACGCAGTATTTT.

The chain links TRBV4-1 to TRBJ1-2; D unclear. Germline CDR1 is MGHRA and CDR2 is YSYEKL. With 0 bases removed from V and 8 bases from J, the gap between germline ends came to 13 bases. The CDR3 is 14 residues long. The CDR3 region has the DNA TGCGCCAGCAGCCAAGATAGGTCCCCGGCGGGCTACACCTTC. Its protein is CASSQDRSPAGYTF.

The V and J genes are TRBV28 and TRBJ1-2, with D tentatively TRBD1 (6 bases). The V gene lost 5 bases and the J gene lost 0 bases, with 16 bases spanning the gap. This CDR3 comprises 16 residues. Germline values: CDR1 MDHEN, CDR2 SYDVKM. The CDR3 coding sequence is TGTGCCAGCAGTCTCCTTGGGGGGCGAGCTAACTATGGCTACACCTTC. Residues: CASSLLGGRANYGYTF.

The chain employs TRBV6-5 and TRBJ2-7; tentative D call: TRBD2 (6 bases). Germline V CDR1 and CDR2: MNHEY, SVGAGI. Between the trimmed V and J ends, which lost 4 bases and 1 base, there was a span of 14 bases. This CDR3 spans 15 amino acids. CDR3 sequence (DNA): TGTGCCAGCAGTTCCCCCTACCGGGGGTCCTACGAGCAGTACTTC. Its translation is CASSSPYRGSYEQYF.

CDR3 sequence: CSVVPTGARTDTQYF. DNA for the CDR3: TGCAGCGTCGTACCCACGGGGGCGCGCACAGATACGCAGTATTTT. The gene calls are TRBV29-1 and TRBJ2-3; D assignment may be TRBD1 or TRBD2 (6 bases each). The CDR3 is made up of 15 amino acids. Trimming took 6 bases from V and 1 from J, leaving 17 bases between them. Germline V lookup: CDR1 SQVTM, CDR2 ANQGSEA.